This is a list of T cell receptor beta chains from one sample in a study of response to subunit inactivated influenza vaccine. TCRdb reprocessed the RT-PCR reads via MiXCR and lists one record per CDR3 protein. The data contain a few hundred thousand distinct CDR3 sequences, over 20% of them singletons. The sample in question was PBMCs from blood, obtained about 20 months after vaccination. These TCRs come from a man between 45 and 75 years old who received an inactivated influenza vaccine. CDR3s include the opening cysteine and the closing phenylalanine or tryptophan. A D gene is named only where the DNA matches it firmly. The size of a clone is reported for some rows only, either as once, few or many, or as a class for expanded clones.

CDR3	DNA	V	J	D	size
CSAREGKQLYEQYF	TGCAGTGCTAGAGAGGGGAAACAGTTATACGAGCAGTACTTC	TRBV20-1	TRBJ2-7	.	.
CASSLKGPVYETQYF	TGTGCCAGCAGCTTAAAGGGGCCCGTCTATGAGACCCAGTACTTC	TRBV7-2	TRBJ2-5	.	.
CASSHPGEQYF	TGTGCCAGCAGTCATCCTGGCGAGCAGTACTTC	TRBV6-2/TRBV6-3	TRBJ2-7	.	.
CASSSGSGLNEKLFF	TGTGCCAGCAGTTCGGGGTCGGGGCTGAATGAAAAACTGTTTTTT	TRBV28	TRBJ1-4	.	.
CASTGEHYNEQFF	TGTGCCAGCACAGGGGAGCACTACAATGAGCAGTTCTTC	TRBV12-3/TRBV12-4	TRBJ2-1	.	.
CATSRVGAAYEQYF	TGTGCCACCAGCAGAGTGGGCGCAGCCTACGAGCAGTACTTC	TRBV15	TRBJ2-7	.	.
CASSTLRGNTEAFF	TGCGCCAGCAGCACCCTGAGAGGGAACACTGAAGCTTTCTTT	TRBV5-1	TRBJ1-1	.	many
CASSQRDGHNSPLHF	TGTGCCAGCAGCCAAAGGGACGGCCATAATTCACCCCTCCACTTT	TRBV4-2	TRBJ1-6	.	.
CSASKAGSRESEAFF	TGCAGTGCTAGTAAGGCTGGCAGCAGGGAGTCTGAAGCTTTCTTT	TRBV20-1	TRBJ1-1	.	.
CASRRTGTSYEQYF	TGTGCCAGCAGAAGAACCGGGACTAGCTACGAGCAGTACTTC	TRBV13	TRBJ2-7	TRBD2	few
CASSQRGSSGNTIYF	TGTGCCAGCTCCCAAAGAGGATCCTCTGGAAACACCATATATTTT	TRBV18	TRBJ1-3	.	many
CASSLDWAGRNGYTF	TGTGCCAGCAGCTTAGATTGGGCGGGAAGGAATGGCTACACCTTC	TRBV11-2	TRBJ1-2	.	few
CASSLRFWGPNEQFF	TGTGCCAGCAGCCTTCGATTTTGGGGCCCCAATGAGCAGTTCTTC	TRBV21-1	TRBJ2-1	.	few
CASSLSSGGGEKLFF	TGTGCCAGCAGTTTAAGTTCAGGGGGAGGTGAAAAACTGTTTTTT	TRBV12-3/TRBV12-4	TRBJ1-4	TRBD1	few
CASSQEYRQGSGNTIYF	TGTGCCAGCAGCCAAGAATACAGACAGGGTTCTGGAAACACCATATATTTT	TRBV4-2	TRBJ1-3	TRBD1	.
CASGRITNTGELFF	TGTGCCAGTGGACGGATAACGAACACCGGGGAGCTGTTTTTT	TRBV6-5	TRBJ2-2	.	few
CASSPDRGQGYTF	TGTGCCAGCAGCCCGGACAGGGGGCAAGGCTACACCTTC	TRBV4-2	TRBJ1-2	TRBD1	.
CASSLELSGETQYF	TGTGCCAGCAGCTTGGAGCTCAGTGGAGAGACCCAGTACTTC	TRBV5-4	TRBJ2-5	.	.
CSVVRAGETQYF	TGCAGCGTTGTCAGGGCTGGGGAGACCCAGTACTTC	TRBV29-1	TRBJ2-5	.	few
CSARGDSKPQHF	TGCAGTGCTAGAGGGGACTCAAAGCCCCAGCATTTT	TRBV20-1	TRBJ1-5	.	.
CATKTGDSYNEQFF	TGTGCCACAAAAACGGGGGACTCCTACAATGAGCAGTTCTTC	TRBV6-1	TRBJ2-1	.	few
CSARDRADFYGYTF	TGCAGTGCTAGAGATCGGGCAGATTTCTATGGCTACACCTTC	TRBV20-1	TRBJ1-2	.	few
CASSRRGVNTEAFF	TGTGCCAGCAGCCGACGGGGGGTTAACACTGAAGCTTTCTTT	TRBV6-2/TRBV6-3	TRBJ1-1	.	many
CASSEGTGGGYTF	TGTGCCAGCAGTGAAGGAACAGGGGGTGGCTACACCTTC	TRBV6-1	TRBJ1-2	TRBD1	.
CASSLMGDHTYEQFF	TGTGCCAGCAGCTTAATGGGAGACCACACCTATGAGCAGTTCTTC	TRBV7-9	TRBJ2-1	.	.
CASSPGGRSGYTF	TGTGCCAGCAGCCCGGGGGGGAGATCCGGCTACACCTTC	TRBV9	TRBJ1-2	.	many
CASSFPGGTEAFF	TGTGCCAGCAGTTTCCCCGGGGGCACTGAAGCTTTCTTT	TRBV28	TRBJ1-1	.	many
CASSESGIFQPQHF	TGCGCCAGCAGTGAGTCGGGAATATTCCAGCCCCAGCATTTT	TRBV10-2	TRBJ1-5	.	few
CASSSIQGANSPLHF	TGCGCCAGCAGCTCCATACAGGGGGCGAATTCACCCCTCCACTTT	TRBV5-1	TRBJ1-6	TRBD1	few
CAWSVNSDQPQHF	TGTGCCTGGAGTGTAAACAGCGATCAGCCCCAGCATTTT	TRBV30	TRBJ1-5	.	few
CSARDRGRQANTEAFF	TGCAGTGCTAGAGATCGAGGCAGGCAGGCGAACACTGAAGCTTTCTTT	TRBV20-1	TRBJ1-1	.	many
CASSLGETGRYEQYF	TGTGCCAGCAGCTTAGGAGAGACAGGGCGATACGAGCAGTACTTC	TRBV7-9	TRBJ2-7	TRBD1	.
CASSVSNFWAGAYGYTF	TGTGCCAGCAGCGTCTCGAATTTCTGGGCAGGCGCCTATGGCTACACCTTC	TRBV7-2	TRBJ1-2	.	many
CASSQTQGVIEKLFF	TGCGCCAGCAGCCAGACTCAGGGGGTGATTGAAAAACTGTTTTTT	TRBV4-1	TRBJ1-4	TRBD1	.
CASSQDTSGRIREQYF	TGCGCCAGCAGCCAAGATACTAGCGGGAGGATAAGGGAGCAGTACTTC	TRBV4-3	TRBJ2-7	TRBD2	.
CASSLGLAGGGEQYF	TGTGCCAGCAGCTTAGGACTAGCGGGAGGGGGCGAGCAGTACTTC	TRBV7-2	TRBJ2-7	TRBD2	.
CAISGRRGYGYTF	TGTGCCATCAGTGGTCGGAGGGGCTATGGCTACACCTTC	TRBV10-3	TRBJ1-2	.	many
CASSLAGVGNEQFF	TGTGCCAGCAGCTTAGCGGGAGTGGGGAATGAGCAGTTCTTC	TRBV7-9	TRBJ2-1	.	.
CASSYREQGPYEQYF	TGTGCCAGCAGTTATCGGGAACAGGGGCCTTACGAGCAGTACTTC	TRBV6-2/TRBV6-3	TRBJ2-7	TRBD1	few
CSATSWTGDAEAFF	TGCAGTGCTACCTCCTGGACAGGGGACGCTGAAGCTTTCTTT	TRBV20-1	TRBJ1-1	TRBD1	.
CASSQEGRRGRNEQFF	TGCGCCAGCAGCCAAGAAGGTAGGCGGGGGAGGAATGAGCAGTTCTTC	TRBV4-1	TRBJ2-1	TRBD2	.
CASSLDRDNSPLHF	TGTGCCAGCAGCTTAGACAGGGACAATTCACCCCTCCACTTT	TRBV7-2	TRBJ1-6	.	.
CSASGGANTEAFF	TGCAGTGCTAGTGGGGGGGCGAACACTGAAGCTTTCTTT	TRBV20-1	TRBJ1-1	.	.
CAWGRQGLEPQHF	TGTGCCTGGGGCAGACAGGGGCTCGAGCCCCAGCATTTT	TRBV30	TRBJ1-5	TRBD1	.
CASSLAIGENTEAFF	TGCGCCAGCAGCTTGGCTATAGGGGAGAACACTGAAGCTTTCTTT	TRBV5-1	TRBJ1-1	.	few